This T cell receptor (beta chain) originates from a study of shared clonotypes between healthy human individuals. Study-wide context: CD4 naive and memory got three plates each, CD8 naive two, CD8 memory one.

Here immunoSEQ multiplex PCR was the method, and the copy in TCRdb shows in-frame clones only, minus some. The sample has about 1.9 million clones, approximately 92% seen once; the top ten hold more than 1.5%. Naive CD8 populations comprised CD45RO-negative cells positively selected for CCR7, excluding terminally differentiated effector memory CD45RA+ cells. The CDR3 runs 15 residues. After removal of 6 bases from V and 1 base from J, the junction contained 2 bases not matched to a gene. Germline CDR1 and CDR2: ENHRY and SYGVKD. The study, taken as a whole, reports: Clonotype sharing among donors was thought likely to change with sequencing depth. Sorted-subset sequencing, rarefaction showed, was incomplete despite large depth.

The count of this clone is one. Its specificity is not known. Other DNA sequences in the sample encode the same CDR3. The source is a young man in good health. Some clones in this sample may be carry-over from other donors' samples. This sequence joins TRBV10-3 and TRBJ2-2; 10 nucleotides line up with TRBD1. The sample taken for sequencing was naive CD8+ T cells from PBMCs. The CDR3 is CAISGTGENTGELFF. DNA of the CDR3: TGTGCCATCAGCGGGACAGGGGAGAACACCGGGGAGCTGTTTTTT.